This T cell receptor beta chain was documented in a study of blood T cell repertoires in COVID-19 (dated by TCRdb to the early 2020s). Study-wide context: Samples covering the acute and convalescent phases of COVID-19 were provided by collaborators in the United States, Italy and Spain. Where HLA class I and class II types were available, the types were taken from metadata supplied by the sample provider, not from assay-based typing. Subjects who had been exposed to COVID-19, were actively infected with it, or had recovered from it provided the deeply sampled blood TCRbeta repertoires that made up the dataset. Samples were obtained from the ongoing ImmuneRACE study (first 160 participants) and from some 1,300 subjects provided by 6 global collaborators. The material from the prospective study consisted of cDNA or gDNA derived from T cells, B-cell-depleted T cells, or PBMCs. The repertoires were released in a freely available public database intended as a resource for research on the immune response to SARS-CoV-2. The sample metadata nearly always contained a de-identified subject ID, COVID-19 status, age in years and sex.

TCRbeta CDR3 regions were amplified from genomic DNA using the immunoSEQ Assay, a bias-controlled multiplex PCR. The source study handled its data this way. Nucleated cell counts per sample were estimated from amplification of reference gene primers within the assay. To quantify the absolute abundance of each unique TCRbeta CDR3 rearrangement, sequence reads were collapsed and filtered. For each sample, productive Simpson clonality was calculated as the square root of Simpson's diversity index across productive rearrangements. The clones in this table, taken by TCRdb from immuneACCESS, are in-frame only. Not every clone is retained; where verified, under half of the shortfall comes from an unresolved V gene, and the cause of the rest is unknown. The V and J calls and clone size come from that table; D and trimming were worked out from the DNA. The sample profile shows about 340,000 clones; 65% to 85% of them were found once. The ten biggest clones cover almost 3% of the sample.

The CDR3 measures 12 amino acids from cysteine to phenylalanine. Of the read, only the CDR3 DNA is kept; its 36 bases are in frame from base 1. V drops 5 bases and J drops 3 bases, leaving 8 bases in between. Reading the germline V gene (reference sequence) gives CDR1 GTSNPN and CDR2 SVGIG. This clone came up once. Its binding antigen is unknown. Nothing much larger sits one base from this clone, and base qualities are not available. General study outcomes and caveats: The quantity of clinical and demographic metadata differed by source and by participant and was supplied without curation.

The collaborating institutions used their own protocols to collect whole blood in K2EDTA tubes. For TCRbeta analysis, collaborator samples were shipped as frozen whole blood, as isolated PBMCs, or as DNA extracted from either sample type. Recombination linked TRBV30 to TRBJ1-5; a confident D gene designation cannot be given. The TCR sequence derives from a young man with active or convalescent COVID-19. The sequenced sample consisted of peripheral blood. The CDR3 protein: CAWASNNQPQHF. The DNA is as follows: TGTGCCTGGGCCAGTAACAATCAGCCCCAGCATTTT.